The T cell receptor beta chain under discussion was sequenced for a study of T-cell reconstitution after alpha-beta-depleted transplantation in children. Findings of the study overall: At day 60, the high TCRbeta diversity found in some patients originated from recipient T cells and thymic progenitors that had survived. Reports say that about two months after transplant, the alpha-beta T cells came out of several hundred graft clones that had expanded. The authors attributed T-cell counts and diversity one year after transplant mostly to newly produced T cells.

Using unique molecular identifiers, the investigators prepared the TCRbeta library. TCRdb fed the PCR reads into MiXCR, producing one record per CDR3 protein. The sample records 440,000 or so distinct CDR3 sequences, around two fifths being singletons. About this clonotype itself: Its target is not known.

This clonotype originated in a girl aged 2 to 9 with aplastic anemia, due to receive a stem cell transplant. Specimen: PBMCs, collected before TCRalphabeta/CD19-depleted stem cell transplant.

The CDR3 nucleotides read TGTGCCAGCAGCTTAGACAGAGGCCCGGGCGCGAATACGCAGTATTTT. It codes for CASSLDRGPGANTQYF. This chain joins TRBV7-9 and TRBJ2-3, with D uncertain. Germline lookup yields CDR1 SEHNR and CDR2 FQNEAQ (reference sequence). V was shortened by 1 base and J by 7 bases, with 18 bases between the two germline ends. The CDR3 has 16 amino acids.